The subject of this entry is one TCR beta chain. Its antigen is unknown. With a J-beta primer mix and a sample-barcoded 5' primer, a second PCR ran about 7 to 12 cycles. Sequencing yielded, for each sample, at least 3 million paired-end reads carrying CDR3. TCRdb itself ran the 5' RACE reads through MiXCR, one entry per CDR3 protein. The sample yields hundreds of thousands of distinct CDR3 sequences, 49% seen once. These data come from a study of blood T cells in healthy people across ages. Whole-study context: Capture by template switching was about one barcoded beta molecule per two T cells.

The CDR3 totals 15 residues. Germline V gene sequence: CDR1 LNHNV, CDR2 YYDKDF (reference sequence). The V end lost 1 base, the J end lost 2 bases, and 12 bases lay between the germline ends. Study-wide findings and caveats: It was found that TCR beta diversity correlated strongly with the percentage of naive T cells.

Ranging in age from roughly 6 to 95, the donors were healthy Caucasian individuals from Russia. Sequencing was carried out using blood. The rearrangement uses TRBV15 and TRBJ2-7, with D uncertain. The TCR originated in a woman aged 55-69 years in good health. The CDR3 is CATSRGRVSAYEQYF. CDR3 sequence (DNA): TGTGCCACCAGCAGAGGTCGGGTCTCAGCCTACGAGCAGTACTTC.